This passage covers 3 T cell receptor beta chains from one sample sequenced in a study of shared clonotypes between healthy human individuals. Sequencing was performed with immunoSEQ multiplex PCR; in TCRdb, only in-frame clones are kept and a portion is missing. The table records hundreds of thousands of clones, less than 85% of them present only once. Sequencing was carried out using memory CD4+ T cells sorted from blood. The subset: CD45RA-negative fraction. These receptor sequences come from a woman aged 25 to 39 in good health.

This clone was counted between two and nine times. This chain connects TRBV28 to TRBJ2-3; D possibly uses TRBD1 or TRBD2 (5 bases each). The CDR3 runs to 13 residues. The V and J ends lost 7 bases and 1 base respectively, with 9 bases between them. Per the germline V gene, CDR1 is MDHEN and CDR2 is SYDVKM. The CDR3 region has the DNA TGTGCCAGCATAATGGGGGGCACAGATACGCAGTATTTT. The encoded protein is CASIMGGTDTQYF.

The chain employs TRBV27 and TRBJ1-1; D is unclear. The V and J ends lost 6 bases and 1 base respectively, with 15 bases between them. The CDR3 runs 15 residues. The germline gives CDR1 MNHEY, CDR2 SMNVEV (reference sequence). The CDR3 DNA is TGTGCCAGCAGCTCCATTTGGGAAGGGAACACTGAAGCTTTCTTT. Translated: CASSSIWEGNTEAFF.

The chain couples TRBV18 to TRBJ2-7, with 9 bases matching TRBD1. V lost 3 bases, J lost 4 bases, and 4 bases stayed unmatched. CDR1 is KGHSH and CDR2 is LQKENI in the germline V gene. The CDR3 consists of 14 residues. CDR3 amino acids: CASSPDRGGYEQYF. DNA for the CDR3: TGTGCCAGCTCACCGGACAGGGGAGGGTACGAGCAGTACTTC.